This T cell receptor beta chain came from a study of T-cell memory formation after mild COVID-19. This clonotype was detected a few times. The antigen is not known. The ends were cut back, 3 bases at V and 4 bases at J, with 14 bases in the middle. This CDR3 region has 15 residues. Study-wide findings and caveats: Contracting clones localized mainly to CM and EM when CD4+ and mainly to EMRA when CD8+. Among clones contracting day 15 to 85, CD4/CD8 was balanced, whereas later expanders leaned CD4+.

TCRdb ran MiXCR on the 5' RACE reads and lists one entry per CDR3 protein. The data hold 140,000 or so distinct CDR3 sequences, with 15% to 20% observed a single time. The origin of this receptor is an adult woman who had mild COVID-19 (a few samples of this study predate the infection). Cell type and time point are not known. V is TRBV12-3 or TRBV12-4 and J is TRBJ2-3; possibly TRBD1 for D (5 bases). Material: PBMCs or a T cell subset sorted from them (not recorded which). Here the CDR3 reads CASSFGVQGADTQYF. The CDR3 DNA is TGTGCCAGCAGTTTTGGGGTCCAGGGCGCAGATACGCAGTATTTT.